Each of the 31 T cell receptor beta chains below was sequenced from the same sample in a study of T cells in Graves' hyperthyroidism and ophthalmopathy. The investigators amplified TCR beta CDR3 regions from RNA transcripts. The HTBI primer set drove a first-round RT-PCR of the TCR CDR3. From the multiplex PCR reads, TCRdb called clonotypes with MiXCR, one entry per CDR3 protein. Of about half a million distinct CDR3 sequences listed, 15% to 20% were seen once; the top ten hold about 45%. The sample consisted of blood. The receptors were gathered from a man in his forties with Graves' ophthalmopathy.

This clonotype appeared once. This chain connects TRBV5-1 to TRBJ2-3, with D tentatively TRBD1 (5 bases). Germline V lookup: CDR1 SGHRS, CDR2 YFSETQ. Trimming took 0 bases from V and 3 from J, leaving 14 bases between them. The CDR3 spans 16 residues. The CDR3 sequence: CASSLASRGRTDTQYF. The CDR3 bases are TGCGCCAGCAGCTTGGCCAGTAGGGGTAGGACAGATACGCAGTATTTT.

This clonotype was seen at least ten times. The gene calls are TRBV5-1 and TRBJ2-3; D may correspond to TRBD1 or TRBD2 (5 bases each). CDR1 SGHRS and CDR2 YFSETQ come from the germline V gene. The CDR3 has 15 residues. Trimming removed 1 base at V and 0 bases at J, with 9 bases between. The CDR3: CASSLFGGSTDTQYF. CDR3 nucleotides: TGCGCCAGCAGCTTGTTTGGGGGAAGCACAGATACGCAGTATTTT.

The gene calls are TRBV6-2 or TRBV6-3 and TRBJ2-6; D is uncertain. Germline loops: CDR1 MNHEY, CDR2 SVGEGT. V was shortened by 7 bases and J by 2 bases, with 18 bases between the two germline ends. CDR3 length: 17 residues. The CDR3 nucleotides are TGTGCCAGCACCCCTCGGTCGGCACTTACTGGGGCCAACGTCCTGACTTTC. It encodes CASTPRSALTGANVLTF.

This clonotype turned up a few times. CDR3 sequence: CSATRQGDGYTF. In nucleotides, the CDR3 is TGCAGTGCTACCCGACAGGGGGATGGCTACACCTTC. The chain uses TRBV20-1 and TRBJ1-2; 9 nucleotides agree with TRBD1. The CDR3 loop spans 12 amino acids. V was pared by 4 bases and J by 6 bases, with 3 bases of the junction left unmatched. CDR1 DFQATT and CDR2 SNEGSKA come from the germline V gene (reference sequence).

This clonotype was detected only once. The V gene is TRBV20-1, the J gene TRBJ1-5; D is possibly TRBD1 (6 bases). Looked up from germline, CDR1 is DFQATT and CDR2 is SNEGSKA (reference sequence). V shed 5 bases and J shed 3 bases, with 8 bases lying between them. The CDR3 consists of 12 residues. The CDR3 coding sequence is TGCAGTGCTTGGGACAACAATCAGCCCCAGCATTTT. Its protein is CSAWDNNQPQHF.

CDR3 coding DNA: TGTGCCTGGAGGGCGTCGGTTGGCAGGGGTAACTATGGCTACACCTTC. Translation gives CAWRASVGRGNYGYTF. This rearrangement joins TRBV30 to TRBJ1-2, with a possible D match to TRBD1 (6 bases). CDR3 size: 16 residues. V was pared by 3 bases and J by 1 base, with 18 bases between. CDR1 is GTSNPN, CDR2 SVGIG, per germline (reference sequence).

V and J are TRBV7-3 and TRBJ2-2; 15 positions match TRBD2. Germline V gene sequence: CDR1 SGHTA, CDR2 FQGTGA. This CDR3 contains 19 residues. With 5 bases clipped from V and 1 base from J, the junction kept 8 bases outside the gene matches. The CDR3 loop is CASSRQGGLAGGNTGELFF. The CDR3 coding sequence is TGTGCCAGCAGCCGTCAGGGGGGACTAGCGGGAGGGAACACCGGGGAGCTGTTTTTT.

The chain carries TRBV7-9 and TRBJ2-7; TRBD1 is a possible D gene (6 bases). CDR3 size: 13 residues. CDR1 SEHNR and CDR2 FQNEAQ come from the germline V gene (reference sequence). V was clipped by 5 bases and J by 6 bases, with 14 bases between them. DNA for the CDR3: TGTGCCAGCAGCCATGCGGGCAGGGGCGAGCAGTACTTC. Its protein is CASSHAGRGEQYF.

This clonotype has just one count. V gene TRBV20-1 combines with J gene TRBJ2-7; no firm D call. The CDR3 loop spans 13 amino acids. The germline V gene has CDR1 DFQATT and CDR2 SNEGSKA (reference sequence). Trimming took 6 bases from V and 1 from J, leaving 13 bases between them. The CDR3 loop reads CSALSETSYEQYF. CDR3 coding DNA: TGCAGTGCACTCTCGGAGACGTCCTACGAGCAGTACTTC.

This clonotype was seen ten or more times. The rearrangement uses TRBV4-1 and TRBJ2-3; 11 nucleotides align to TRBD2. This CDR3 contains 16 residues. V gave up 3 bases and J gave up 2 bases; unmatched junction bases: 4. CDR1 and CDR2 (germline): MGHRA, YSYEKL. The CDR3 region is CASSQQGLADTDTQYF. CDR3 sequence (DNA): TGCGCCAGCAGCCAGCAGGGACTAGCGGACACAGATACGCAGTATTTT.

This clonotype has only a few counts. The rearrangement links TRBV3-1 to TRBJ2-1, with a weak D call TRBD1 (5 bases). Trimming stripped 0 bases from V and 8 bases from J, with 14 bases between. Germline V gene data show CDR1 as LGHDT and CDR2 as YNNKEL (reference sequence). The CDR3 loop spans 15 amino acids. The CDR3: CASSQEPPQGYEQFF. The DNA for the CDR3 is TGTGCCAGCAGCCAAGAGCCCCCGCAGGGCTATGAGCAGTTCTTC.

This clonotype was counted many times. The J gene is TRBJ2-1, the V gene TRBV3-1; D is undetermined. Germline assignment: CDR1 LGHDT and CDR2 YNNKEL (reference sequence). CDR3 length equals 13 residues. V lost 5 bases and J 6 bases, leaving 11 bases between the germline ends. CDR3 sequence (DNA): TGTGCCAGCAGCTTCCAGCCCAGCAATGAGCAGTTCTTC. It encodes CASSFQPSNEQFF.

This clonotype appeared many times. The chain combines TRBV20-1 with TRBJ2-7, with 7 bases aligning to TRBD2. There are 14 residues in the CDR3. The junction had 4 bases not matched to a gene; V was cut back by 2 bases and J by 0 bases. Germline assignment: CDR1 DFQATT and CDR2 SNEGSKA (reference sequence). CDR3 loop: CSARKGGTSYEQYF. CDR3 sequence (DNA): TGCAGTGCTAGAAAGGGAGGGACCTCCTACGAGCAGTACTTC.

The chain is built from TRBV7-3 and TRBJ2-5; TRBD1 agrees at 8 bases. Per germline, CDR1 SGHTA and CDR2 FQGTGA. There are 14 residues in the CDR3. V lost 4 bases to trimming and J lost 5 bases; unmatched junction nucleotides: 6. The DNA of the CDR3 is TGTGCCAGCAGCTACCAGGGGGCGGGTGAGACCCAGTACTTC. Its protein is CASSYQGAGETQYF.

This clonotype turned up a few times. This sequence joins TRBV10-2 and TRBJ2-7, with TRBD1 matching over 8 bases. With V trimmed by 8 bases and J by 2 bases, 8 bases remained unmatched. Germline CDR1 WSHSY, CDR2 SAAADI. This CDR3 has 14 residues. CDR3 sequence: CASLLGQGPYEQYF. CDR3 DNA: TGCGCCAGCCTCTTAGGACAGGGACCCTACGAGCAGTACTTC.

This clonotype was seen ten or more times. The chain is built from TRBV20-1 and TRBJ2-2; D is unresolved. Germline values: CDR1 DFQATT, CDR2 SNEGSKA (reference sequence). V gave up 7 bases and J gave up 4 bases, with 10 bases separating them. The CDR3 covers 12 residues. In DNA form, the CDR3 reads TGCAGTGTGGGCGAAAGCACCGGGGAGCTGTTTTTT. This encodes CSVGESTGELFF.

The CDR3 is CSASVSSYNSPLHF. DNA for the CDR3: TGCAGTGCTAGTGTCAGCTCCTATAATTCACCCCTCCACTTT. The chain recombines TRBV20-1 with TRBJ1-6; no reliable D call. V was trimmed by 3 bases and J by 0 bases, leaving 6 bases between them. Germline loops: CDR1 DFQATT, CDR2 SNEGSKA (reference sequence). The CDR3 length is 14 residues.

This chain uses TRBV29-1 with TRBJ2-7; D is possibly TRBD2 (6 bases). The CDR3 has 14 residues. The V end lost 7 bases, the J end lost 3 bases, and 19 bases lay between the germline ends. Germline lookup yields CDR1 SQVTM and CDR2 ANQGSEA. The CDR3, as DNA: TGCAGCGGGGGGTGGGGAGGTTCTTACTACGAGCAGTACTTC. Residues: CSGGWGGSYYEQYF.

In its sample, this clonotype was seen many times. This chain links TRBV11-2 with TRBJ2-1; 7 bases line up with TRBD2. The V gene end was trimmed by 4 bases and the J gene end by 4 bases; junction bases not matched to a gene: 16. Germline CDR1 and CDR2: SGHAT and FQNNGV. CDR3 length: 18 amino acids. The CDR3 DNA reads TGTGCCAGCAGCTACCTTCCCCCTCTAGCGGACACTTACAATGAGCAGTTCTTC. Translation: CASSYLPPLADTYNEQFF.

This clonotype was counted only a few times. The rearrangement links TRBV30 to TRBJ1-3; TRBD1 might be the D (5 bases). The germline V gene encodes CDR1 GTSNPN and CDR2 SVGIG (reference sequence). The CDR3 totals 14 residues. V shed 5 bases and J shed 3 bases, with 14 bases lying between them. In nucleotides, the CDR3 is TGTGCCTGGGAGGGGTTAGGTTTTGGAAACACCATATATTTT. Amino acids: CAWEGLGFGNTIYF.

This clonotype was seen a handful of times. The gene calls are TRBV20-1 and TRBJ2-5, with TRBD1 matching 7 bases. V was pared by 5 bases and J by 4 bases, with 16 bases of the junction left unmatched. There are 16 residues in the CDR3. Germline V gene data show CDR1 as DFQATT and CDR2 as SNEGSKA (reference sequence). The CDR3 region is CSAGQGESLEGETQYF. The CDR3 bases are TGCAGTGCTGGCCAGGGGGAGTCGTTAGAGGGAGAGACCCAGTACTTC.

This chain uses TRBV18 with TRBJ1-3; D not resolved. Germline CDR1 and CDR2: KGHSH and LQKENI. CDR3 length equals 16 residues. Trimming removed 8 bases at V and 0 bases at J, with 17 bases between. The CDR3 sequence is CASSHPGLSSGNTIYF. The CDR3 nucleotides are TGTGCCAGCAGCCACCCGGGCCTCAGCTCTGGAAACACCATATATTTT.

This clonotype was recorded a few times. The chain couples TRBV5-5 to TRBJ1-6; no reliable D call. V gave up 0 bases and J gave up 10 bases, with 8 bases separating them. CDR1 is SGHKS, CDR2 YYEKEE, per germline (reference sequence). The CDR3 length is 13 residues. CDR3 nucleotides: TGTGCCAGCAGCTTGGCCTGGGAATCACCCCTCCACTTT. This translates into CASSLAWESPLHF.

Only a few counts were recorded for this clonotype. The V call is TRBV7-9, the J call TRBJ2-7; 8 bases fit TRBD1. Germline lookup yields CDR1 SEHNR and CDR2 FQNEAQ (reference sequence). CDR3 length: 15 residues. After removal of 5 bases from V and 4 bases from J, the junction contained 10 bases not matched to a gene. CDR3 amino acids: CASSLPRTGKYEQYF. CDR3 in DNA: TGTGCCAGCAGCCTACCACGGACAGGGAAATACGAGCAGTACTTC.

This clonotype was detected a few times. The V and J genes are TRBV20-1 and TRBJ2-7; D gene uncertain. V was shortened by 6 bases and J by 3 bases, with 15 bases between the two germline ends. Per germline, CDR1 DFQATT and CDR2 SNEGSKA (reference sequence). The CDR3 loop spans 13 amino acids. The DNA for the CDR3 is TGCAGTGCCCCCCTAGAAGGCCACTACGAGCAGTACTTC. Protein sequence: CSAPLEGHYEQYF.

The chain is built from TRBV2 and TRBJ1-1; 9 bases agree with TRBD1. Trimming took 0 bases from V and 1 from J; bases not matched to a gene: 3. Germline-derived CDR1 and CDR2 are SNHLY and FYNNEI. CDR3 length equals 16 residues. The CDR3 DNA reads TGTGCCAGCAGTGAAGCTAGGGGACAGGGGAACACTGAAGCTTTCTTT. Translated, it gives CASSEARGQGNTEAFF.

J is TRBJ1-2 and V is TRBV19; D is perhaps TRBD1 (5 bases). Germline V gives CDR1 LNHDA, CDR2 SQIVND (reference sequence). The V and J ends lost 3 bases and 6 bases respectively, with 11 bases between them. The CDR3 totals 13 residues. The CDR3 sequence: CASSIFPTDGYTF. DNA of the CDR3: TGTGCCAGTAGTATTTTCCCGACAGATGGCTACACCTTC.

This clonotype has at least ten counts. The CDR3 DNA follows: TGTGCCAGCAGTTACCTGGAGACCCAGTACTTC. The encoded protein is CASSYLETQYF. The rearrangement joins TRBV6-5 to TRBJ2-5; no clear D gene. The CDR3 consists of 11 residues. Germline loops: CDR1 MNHEY, CDR2 SVGAGI. V was cut by 2 bases and J by 5 bases, with 3 bases left in between.

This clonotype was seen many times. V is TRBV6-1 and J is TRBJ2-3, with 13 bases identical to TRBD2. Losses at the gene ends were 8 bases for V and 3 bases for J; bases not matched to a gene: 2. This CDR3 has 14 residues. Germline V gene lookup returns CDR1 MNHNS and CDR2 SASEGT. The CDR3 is CASSGLAGTDTQYF. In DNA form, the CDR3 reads TGTGCCAGCTCGGGACTAGCGGGGACAGATACGCAGTATTTT.

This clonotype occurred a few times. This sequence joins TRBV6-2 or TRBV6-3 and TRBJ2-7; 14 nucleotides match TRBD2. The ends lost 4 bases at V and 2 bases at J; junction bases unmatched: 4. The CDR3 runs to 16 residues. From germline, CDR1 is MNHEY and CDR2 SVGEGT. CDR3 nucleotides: TGTGCCAGCAGTTCGGGACTAGCGGGAGACACCTACGAGCAGTACTTC. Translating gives CASSSGLAGDTYEQYF.

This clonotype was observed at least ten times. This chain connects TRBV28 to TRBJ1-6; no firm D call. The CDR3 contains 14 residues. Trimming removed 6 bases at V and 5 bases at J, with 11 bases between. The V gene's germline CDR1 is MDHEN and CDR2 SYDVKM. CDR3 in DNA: TGTGCCAGCAGCCCCCACAGTGATAATTCACCCCTCCACTTT. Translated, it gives CASSPHSDNSPLHF.